This T cell receptor beta chain was documented in a study of T cell changes during pregnancy in multiple sclerosis. Germline-derived CDR1 and CDR2 are MNHEY and SVGAGI. J gave up 0 bases and V 3 bases, and 5 bases lay outside the gene matches. The CDR3 is 16 residues long. Profiled with immunoSEQ multiplex PCR; TCRdb holds only in-frame clones, not every one. Seen here are about 52,000 clones, approximately 92% observed once, and the top ten hold 0.35% to 0.4%. This receptor was obtained from a female donor with multiple sclerosis, enrolled in a pregnancy study. This material consisted of CD4+ T cells from peripheral blood mononuclear cells, taken before pregnancy. The chain has TRBV6-5 and TRBJ2-3, with 8 bases identical to TRBD2. CDR3 in amino acids: CASSYVAGPSTDTQYF. Here the CDR3 DNA reads TGTGCCAGCAGTTATGTAGCGGGGCCTAGCACAGATACGCAGTATTTT.